These 18 T cell receptor beta chains originate from one sample sequenced in a study of T cell responses to AZD1222 COVID-19 vaccine. The data were produced by immunoSEQ multiplex PCR, yet TCRdb's version contains in-frame clones alone and is incomplete. The table records 100,000 or so clones, 92% of them present only once. This material consisted of peripheral blood, taken 28 days after the second AZD1222 dose. Every receptor here comes from an adult who received the AZD1222 COVID-19 vaccine.

V and J are TRBV7-2 and TRBJ1-1; TRBD1 might be the D (5 bases). With 1 base removed from V and 8 bases from J, the gap between germline ends came to 11 bases. The CDR3 sequence is 13 residues long. CDR1 and CDR2 (germline): SGHTA, FQGNSA. The CDR3 spells CASSLVGGGEAFF. The DNA for the CDR3 is TGTGCCAGCAGCTTAGTCGGCGGGGGGGAAGCTTTCTTT.

The chain links TRBV28 to TRBJ1-1; D gene uncertain. CDR3 size: 15 residues. The V and J ends lost 8 bases and 2 bases respectively, with 18 bases between them. CDR1 MDHEN and CDR2 SYDVKM come from the germline V gene. The CDR3 is CASGGWVSVNTEAFF. CDR3 coding DNA: TGTGCCAGCGGAGGGTGGGTGTCGGTAAACACTGAAGCTTTCTTT.

This chain links TRBV3-1 (or the pseudogene TRBV3-2) with TRBJ1-4, with 8 positions matching TRBD1. Germline V gene sequence: CDR1 LGHDT, CDR2 YNNKEL (reference sequence). This CDR3 is 14 amino acids long. Losses at the gene ends were 4 bases for V and 11 bases for J; bases not matched to a gene: 9. Here the CDR3 reads CASSPALQGVKLFF. DNA of the CDR3: TGTGCCAGCAGCCCCGCTCTACAGGGGGTGAAACTGTTTTTT.

The rearrangement joins TRBV19 to TRBJ2-2, with a weak D call TRBD1 (5 bases). The germline V and J ends were trimmed by 4 bases and 7 bases, with 10 bases remaining between them. Germline V gene data show CDR1 as LNHDA and CDR2 as SQIVND (reference sequence). The CDR3 is 13 residues long. The CDR3 spells CASSTRGDGELFF. The DNA of the CDR3 is TGTGCCAGTAGTACTAGGGGCGACGGGGAGCTGTTTTTT. Using reference TRBV19 and TRBJ2-2 for the parts outside the CDR3, the full variable domain is DGGITQSPKYLFRKEGQNVTLSCEQNLNHDAMYWYRQDPGQGLRLIYYSQIVNDFQKGDIAEGYSVSREKKESFPLTVTSAQKNPTAFYLCASSTRGDGELFFGEGSRLTVL.

The gene calls are TRBV4-2 and TRBJ2-7; TRBD1 matches 7 bases. With 3 bases clipped from V and 4 bases from J, the junction kept 6 bases outside the gene matches. CDR1 and CDR2 (germline): LGHNA, YNFKEQ. This CDR3 region has 14 residues. The CDR3 here is CASSHRTGPYEQYF. DNA of the CDR3: TGTGCCAGCAGCCATCGGACAGGCCCTTACGAGCAGTACTTC.

The chain uses TRBV5-1 and TRBJ1-1; TRBD1 aligns across 10 bases. This CDR3 comprises 14 residues. With V trimmed by 5 bases and J by 3 bases, 4 bases remained unmatched. The germline CDR1 and CDR2 sequences are SGHRS and YFSETQ. The CDR3 nucleotides read TGCGCCAGCAGTCGGACAGGGGGAGACACTGAAGCTTTCTTT. As protein: CASSRTGGDTEAFF.

In the case of this clone: The germline gene is not matched at one end of the junction; a read error may be the cause. The genes are TRBV20-1 and TRBJ1-2; perhaps TRBD1 as D (5 bases). The CDR3 is 11 residues long. Germline assignment: CDR1 DFQATT and CDR2 SNEGSKA (reference sequence). The CDR3 DNA follows: TGCAGTGCTAGACTCGAATCGGGGGAAGGGTTC. Amino acid sequence: CSARLESGEGF.

This sequence joins TRBV19 and TRBJ1-5; 7 bases map to TRBD1. With 6 bases clipped from V and 3 bases from J, the junction kept 11 bases outside the gene matches. Germline lookup yields CDR1 LNHDA and CDR2 SQIVND (reference sequence). CDR3 length: 16 residues. CDR3 sequence: CASSHSGQLNNQPQHF. CDR3 sequence (DNA): TGTGCCAGTAGCCATTCGGGACAGCTTAACAATCAGCCCCAGCATTTT.

The chain combines TRBV30 with TRBJ1-1; D is unresolved. Trimming cost V 0 bases and J 6 bases, with 8 bases left between them. The CDR3 has 12 amino acids. Germline V gives CDR1 GTSNPN, CDR2 SVGIG (reference sequence). CDR3 in DNA: TGTGCCTGGAGTGTGGATCCGGCTGAAGCTTTCTTT. Its translation is CAWSVDPAEAFF.

The chain links TRBV4-1 to TRBJ1-1; 7 nucleotides align to TRBD1. Germline values: CDR1 MGHRA, CDR2 YSYEKL. This CDR3 has 16 amino acids. J was trimmed by 0 bases and V by 2 bases; bases with no gene match: 6. The CDR3 loop is CASSQQNRGMNTEAFF. For the CDR3, the DNA is TGCGCCAGCAGCCAACAGAACAGGGGAATGAACACTGAAGCTTTCTTT.

The CDR3 loop is CSVEAGGTDTQYF. The CDR3 DNA is TGCAGCGTTGAAGCAGGAGGAACAGATACGCAGTATTTT. V gene TRBV29-1 combines with J gene TRBJ2-3; tentative D call: TRBD2 (5 bases). The ends were cut back, 1 base at V and 3 bases at J, with 8 bases in the middle. The CDR3 sequence is 13 residues long. CDR1 is SQVTM and CDR2 is ANQGSEA in the germline V gene.

The chain combines TRBV5-1 with TRBJ1-1; D is unresolved. Germline V lookup: CDR1 SGHRS, CDR2 YFSETQ. The CDR3 sequence is 13 residues long. Trimming shortened V by 5 bases and J by 1 base, and 9 bases separated the two germline ends. CDR3 region: CASRPYRNTEAFF. CDR3 sequence (DNA): TGCGCCAGCAGACCCTATCGGAACACTGAAGCTTTCTTT.

The V call is TRBV6-1, the J call TRBJ1-2, with D perhaps TRBD1 (5 bases). Trimming took off 3 bases at V and 8 bases at J, with 10 bases between the two ends. Germline assignment: CDR1 MNHNS and CDR2 SASEGT. CDR3 size: 12 residues. This chain's CDR3 is CASSDRAGGYTF. CDR3 DNA: TGTGCCAGCAGTGACAGGGCGGGAGGCTACACCTTC.

The table lists this clone with a count of one. V is TRBV2 and J is TRBJ2-2, with TRBD2 as a possible D gene (6 bases). Deletions cut 4 bases from V and 0 bases from J, with 9 bases between. The CDR3 is 15 residues long. Germline CDR1 is SNHLY and CDR2 is FYNNEI. Here the CDR3 reads CASSVGSANTGELFF. The CDR3 DNA sequence: TGTGCCAGCAGTGTCGGGAGCGCGAACACCGGGGAGCTGTTTTTT.

The chain couples TRBV25-1 to TRBJ1-1; D is unclear. Germline CDR1 is MGHDK and CDR2 is SYGVNS. The CDR3 extends over 12 amino acids. Trimming took off 6 bases at V and 1 base at J, with 6 bases between the two ends. CDR3 in DNA: TGTGCCAGCAGGGACCCGAACACTGAAGCTTTCTTT. Its protein is CASRDPNTEAFF. The full variable domain, completed using reference TRBV25-1 and TRBJ1-1, is EADIYQTPRYLVIGTGKKITLECSQTMGHDKMYWYQQDPGMELHLIHYSYGVNSTEKGDLSSESTVSRIRTEHFPLTLESARPSHTSQYLCASRDPNTEAFFGQGTRLTVV.

CDR3 region: CASSPQSSGTGGRGTEAFF. Written as DNA, the CDR3 is TGTGCCAGTAGTCCCCAAAGCTCCGGGACAGGGGGCCGAGGGACTGAAGCTTTCTTT. This sequence joins TRBV19 and TRBJ1-1, with TRBD1 matching 12 bases. Germline V lookup: CDR1 LNHDA, CDR2 SQIVND (reference sequence). V shed 5 bases and J 5 bases; nucleotides not matched to a gene: 18. CDR3 size: 19 residues.

The chain combines TRBV10-3 with TRBJ2-5; D might be TRBD2 (5 bases). Germline values: CDR1 ENHRY, CDR2 SYGVKD. The CDR3 is 13 residues long. V lost 2 bases to trimming and J lost 5 bases, with 9 bases between them. The CDR3 region is CAISEVGGETQYF. The CDR3 nucleotides read TGTGCCATCAGTGAGGTGGGCGGGGAGACCCAGTACTTC.

The chain has TRBV11-3 and TRBJ2-5, with 7 bases aligning to TRBD1. From germline, CDR1 is SGHNT and CDR2 YENEEA. The V segment lost 7 bases and the J segment 1 base; nucleotides outside the gene matches: 6. There are 14 residues in the CDR3. CDR3 DNA sequence: TGTGCCAGCACCAAAGGGACAGCCCAAGAGACCCAGTACTTC. Residues: CASTKGTAQETQYF.